This TCR beta chain was recorded in a study of blood T cell repertoires in COVID-19. For the study at large: Sample material is recorded as cDNA or gDNA derived from T cells, B-cell-depleted T cells, or PBMCs.

Clones were read by immunoSEQ multiplex PCR, and TCRdb kept only the in-frame ones, dropping some. Found here are approximately 270,000 clones, more than 85% of them singletons; the top ten hold 0.75% to 0.9%. The TCR comes from a man aged 25 to 45 with acute or convalescent COVID-19. Sequenced input: peripheral blood.

Here the CDR3 reads CASSLGSHFNQPQHF. The DNA for the CDR3 is TGTGCCAGCAGCCTAGGGAGTCATTTCAATCAGCCCCAGCATTTT. The chain uses TRBV7-8 and TRBJ1-5; D uncertain. This CDR3 comprises 15 residues. CDR1 and CDR2 (germline): SGHVS, FQNEAQ. V was clipped by 5 bases and J by 3 bases, with 14 bases between them.